These 29 T cell receptor beta chains were sequenced from one sample in a study of tumor and adjacent non-tumor tissue in lung cancer. No cell sorting was done before RNA was extracted from the tissue. Distant lung tissue was collected more than 3 cm away from the tumor edge. TCRbeta libraries were built with three rounds of nested PCR, modified from ARM-PCR. TCRdb reprocessed the multiplex PCR reads via MiXCR and lists one record per CDR3 protein. This sample carries tens of thousands of distinct CDR3 sequences, approximately 78% of them seen once, and the ten largest clones take approximately 55%. Sequenced: distant non-tumor lung tissue. These TCRs come from a man aged 60 to 69 with non-small cell lung cancer.

A few counts support this clonotype. The genes are TRBV11-3 and TRBJ2-5, with 7 bases identical to TRBD2. Germline loops: CDR1 SGHNT, CDR2 YENEEA. The trim removed 3 bases at V and 4 bases at J, leaving 5 bases unmatched. CDR3 length: 14 amino acids. The DNA for the CDR3 is TGTGCCAGCAGCTTGGGTCCTAGCGGAGAGACCCAGTACTTC. The encoded protein is CASSLGPSGETQYF.

V usage is TRBV11-2 and J usage is TRBJ2-2, with D possibly being TRBD1 or TRBD2 (5 bases each). Germline loops: CDR1 SGHAT, CDR2 FQNNGV. This CDR3 region has 16 residues. Trimming stripped 0 bases from V and 13 bases from J, with 21 bases between. Here the CDR3 reads CASSLEPPTSSRVLFF. CDR3 nucleotide sequence: TGTGCCAGCAGCTTAGAACCCCCCACTAGTTCCAGGGTGCTGTTTTTT.

This clonotype was recorded only once. The chain has TRBV29-1 and TRBJ2-5; the D is unclear. In germline, CDR1 is SQVTM, CDR2 ANQGSEA. This CDR3 is built from 11 residues. The CDR3 is CNFDDQETQYF. The CDR3 nucleotides are TGCAACTTTGACGACCAAGAGACCCAGTACTTC.

There are a few counts of this clonotype. One end of the junction varies from germline; a read error may be responsible. The chain carries TRBV7-9 and TRBJ2-7; D unresolved. Per germline, CDR1 SEHNR and CDR2 FQNEAQ (reference sequence). This CDR3 region has 15 residues. CDR3 bases: TGTGCCAGCAGCTTAGACGAGACTGTTACCTACGAACAGTACTTC. This translates into CASSLDETVTYEQYF.

The chain links TRBV12-3 or TRBV12-4 to TRBJ1-1; weak D call: TRBD1 (6 bases). The CDR3 has 14 amino acids. Trimming left V 9 bases short and J 2 bases short, with 16 bases between. The CDR3 spells CASCWQGINTEAFF. The DNA for the CDR3 is TGTGCCAGTTGTTGGCAGGGGATCAACACTGAAGCTTTCTTT.

Of note for this clonotype: The junction departs from germline at one end; a sequencing error may be responsible. This chain connects TRBV4-2 to TRBJ2-7; tentative D call: TRBD2 (7 bases). The germline CDR1 and CDR2 sequences are LGHNA and YNFKEQ. The CDR3 is made up of 17 amino acids. The CDR3 nucleotides read TGTGCCAGCAGCCAAGATGGCAGGGGCGGGAGCTCCTACGAGCAGTGCTTC. Encoded protein: CASSQDGRGGSSYEQCF.

This chain connects TRBV4-1 to TRBJ2-1; 8 bases fit TRBD1. Trimming took 10 bases from V and 9 from J; bases not matched to a gene: 23. The CDR3 consists of 17 residues. CDR1 and CDR2 from the germline V gene are MGHRA and YSYEKL. DNA for the CDR3: TGCGCCACCAGGCTAGATCGGGGCCCCAGGGGGCGGGGTGAGCAGTTCTTC. Translating gives CATRLDRGPRGRGEQFF.

As to this clonotype: One base away lies a much larger clone, so this may be a sequencing read error. The chain recombines TRBV20-1 with TRBJ2-7, with 11 bases matching TRBD2. Trimming took 0 bases from V and 0 from J; bases not matched to a gene: 10. The CDR3 extends over 18 amino acids. CDR1 is DFQATT and CDR2 is SNEGSKA in the germline V gene (reference sequence). The CDR3, as DNA: TGCAGTGCTAGAGAATTGGCACTAGCGGGGGCGAGCTCCTACGAGCAGTACTTC. Translation gives CSARELALAGASSYEQYF.

On this clonotype: This likely comes from a read error, as the CDR3 has no conserved phenylalanine or tryptophan at its end. CDR3 nucleotides: TGCAGTGCTAAAGATCCTAAGCGGGGGGGCGCAGAGACCCAGTACTCC. Its translation is CSAKDPKRGGAETQYS. The rearrangement uses TRBV20-1 and TRBJ2-5; 10 bases fit TRBD2. This CDR3 is built from 16 residues. The germline V gene has CDR1 DFQATT and CDR2 SNEGSKA (reference sequence). V lost 4 bases, J lost 4 bases, and 12 bases stayed unmatched.

The chain joins TRBV19 to TRBJ1-1; tentative D call: TRBD1 (6 bases). Germline loops: CDR1 LNHDA, CDR2 SQIVND (reference sequence). Trimming shortened V by 6 bases and J by 11 bases, and 19 bases separated the two germline ends. CDR3 length equals 13 residues. CDR3 DNA sequence: TGTGCCAGTAGATTGGACAGCAGGTTTGAGGCTTTCTTT. Translating gives CASRLDSRFEAFF.

Notes on this clonotype: A much larger clone differs by one base, so this may be a read error. The chain combines TRBV28 with TRBJ2-7, with a possible D match to TRBD2 (6 bases). This CDR3 has 16 residues. Trimming took 5 bases from V and 0 from J, leaving 17 bases between them. Germline V gives CDR1 MDHEN, CDR2 SYDVKM. CDR3 region: CASSPPGSLCSYEQYF. CDR3 DNA: TGTGCCAGCAGTCCCCCCGGGAGCTTGTGCTCCTACGAGCAGTACTTC.

Details on this clonotype: Germline is not matched at one junction end, which may reflect a read error. V usage is TRBV6-5 and J usage is TRBJ2-5, with a tentative D call TRBD2 (6 bases). The J call may be faulty, since TRBJ2-1 better matches the DNA end. Per the germline V gene, CDR1 is MNHEY and CDR2 is SVGAGI. This CDR3 has 14 residues. The CDR3 coding sequence is TGTGCTAGCAGTGATACCGGGACCGCGGGGACCCAGTTCTTC. The encoded protein is CASSDTGTAGTQFF.

This clonotype has just one count. A read error may produce the germline difference seen at one junction end. This rearrangement joins TRBV11-3 to TRBJ2-1, with D possibly TRBD2 on 5 matching bases. The CDR3 runs to 13 residues. Germline V gene sequence: CDR1 SGHNT, CDR2 YENEEA. The CDR3 spells CANSSRDGREQLF. The CDR3 nucleotides read TGTGCCAACAGTTCCCGGGATGGGCGCGAGCAGCTCTTC.

This clonotype was seen ten or more times. This chain uses TRBV6-1 with TRBJ2-7; TRBD1 agrees at 7 bases. V dropped 3 bases and J dropped 1; count of bases not matched to a gene: 3. This CDR3 contains 14 residues. CDR1 and CDR2 from the germline V gene are MNHNS and SASEGT. This CDR3 is CASSDLTGSYEQYF. The CDR3, as DNA: TGTGCCAGCAGTGACTTGACAGGGTCCTACGAGCAGTACTTC.

The rearrangement links TRBV6-2 or TRBV6-3 to TRBJ2-2, with D maybe TRBD1 (6 bases). CDR3 length equals 14 residues. Germline V gives CDR1 MNHEY, CDR2 SVGEGT. Trimming removed 6 bases at V and 9 bases at J, with 17 bases between. CDR3 nucleotides: TGTGCCAGCAGATCCTACAGGGAAACCCGGGAGCTGTTTTTT. This encodes CASRSYRETRELFF.

For this clonotype: At one end the junction does not follow the germline gene, possibly because of a read error. This rearrangement joins TRBV11-2 to TRBJ1-2, with D unclear. Looked up from germline, CDR1 is SGHAT and CDR2 is FQNNGV. The CDR3 consists of 15 residues. CDR3 protein: CTSRSRTAADYDYTF. The CDR3 DNA is TGCACCAGCAGATCCAGGACCGCCGCGGACTATGACTATACCTTC. The entire variable domain, with the rest obtained from reference TRBV11-2 and TRBJ1-2, is as follows: EAGVAQSPRYKIIEKRQSVAFWCNPISGHATLYWYQQILGQGPKLLIQFQNNGVVDDSQLPKDRFSAERLKGVDSTLKIQPAKLEDSAVYLCTSRSRTAADYDYTFGSGTRLTVV.

A remark on this clonotype: Lacking the conserved final phenylalanine or tryptophan, this CDR3 likely reflects a read error. The gene calls are TRBV5-6 and TRBJ1-1; weak D call: TRBD1 (5 bases). CDR3 size: 13 residues. CDR1 and CDR2 (germline): SGHDT, YYEEEE. The CDR3, as DNA: TGTGCCAACAGCTTGCTTCAGGGCAGTGGGGCTTTCGTT. Protein sequence: CANSLLQGSGAFV.

Notes on this clonotype: The CDR3 ends on some other residue instead of the conserved phenylalanine or tryptophan, so this is likely a read error. It is unclear where the CDR3 begins or ends on the DNA, so no DNA is shown, and the CDR3 is as TCRdb lists it. The chain is built from TRBV11-2 and TRBJ2-5. Germline assignment: CDR1 SGHAT and CDR2 FQNNGV. 13 amino acids form the CDR3, both terminal residues included. The CDR3: CASSLGQKETHYI.

This clonotype appeared once. V is TRBV29-1 and J is TRBJ2-2; D remains unclear. Per germline, CDR1 SQVTM and CDR2 ANQGSEA. The CDR3 consists of 14 residues. V shed 1 base and J shed 8 bases, with 14 bases lying between them. The CDR3 region is CSVEGPSRTGELFF. CDR3 bases: TGCAGCGTTGAAGGACCGTCCAGAACGGGGGAGCTGTTTTTT.

V usage is TRBV7-9 and J usage is TRBJ1-2; a weak D match, TRBD1 (5 bases). CDR3 length equals 14 residues. V dropped 1 base and J dropped 4 bases, with 10 bases sitting between them. Germline V gives CDR1 SEHNR, CDR2 FQNEAQ (reference sequence). Here the CDR3 reads CASSLGDSAYGYTF. The CDR3 DNA follows: TGTGCCAGCAGCTTAGGAGACAGTGCCTATGGCTACACCTTC.

This clonotype was recorded at least ten times. The rearrangement uses TRBV20-1 and TRBJ2-7; D gene unclear. Trimming left V 3 bases short and J 1 base short, with 7 bases between. The CDR3 extends over 12 amino acids. Germline-derived CDR1 and CDR2 are DFQATT and SNEGSKA (reference sequence). The CDR3 DNA reads TGCAGTGCTAGGCCTGATTCCTACGAGCAGTACTTC. Translated, it gives CSARPDSYEQYF.

For this clonotype: A junction end diverges from the germline sequence, so it may reflect a read error. The chain joins TRBV12-3 or TRBV12-4 to TRBJ2-7; perhaps TRBD2 as D (5 bases). This CDR3 region has 14 residues. The DNA for the CDR3 is TGTGCCAGCAGTTTAGCCGGCTCGGGGTACGAGCATCACTTC. The encoded protein is CASSLAGSGYEHHF.

The CDR3 bases are TGTGCCATCAACTTACCTAGCGCCTACAATGAGCAGTTCTTC. Translation: CAINLPSAYNEQFF. This sequence joins TRBV5-6 and TRBJ2-1; a weak D match, TRBD2 (6 bases). CDR1 SGHDT and CDR2 YYEEEE come from the germline V gene. Trimming shortened V by 9 bases and J by 2 bases, and 15 bases separated the two germline ends. The CDR3 sequence is 14 residues long.

This chain uses TRBV5-8 with TRBJ2-3; 12 bases are a match to TRBD1. This CDR3 is built from 15 residues. Germline CDR1 SGHTS, CDR2 YDEGEE. Trimming removed 5 bases from V and 5 bases from J; junction bases left unmatched: 6. CDR3 bases: TGTGCCAGCAGGCAGGGGACAGGGGGCAAAGATACGCAGTATTTT. It is translated as CASRQGTGGKDTQYF.

Points on this clonotype: The CDR3 ends on some other residue instead of the conserved phenylalanine or tryptophan, so this is likely a read error. No DNA is shown, since the ends of the CDR3 on it are uncertain; the CDR3 is the one TCRdb lists. The CDR3: CSANPTSGRVNEQFL. The chain combines TRBV20-1 with TRBJ2-1; the listed D gene, TRBD2, was not tested against the DNA. Including both end residues, the CDR3 is 15 amino acids long. From germline, CDR1 is DFQATT and CDR2 SNEGSKA (reference sequence).

Comments on this clonotype: In this CDR3 the conserved last residue, phenylalanine or tryptophan, is missing, so a read error is likely. The V and J genes are TRBV20-1 and TRBJ2-1; D possibly corresponds to TRBD2 (6 bases). The CDR3 has 13 amino acids. CDR1 and CDR2 from the germline V gene are DFQATT and SNEGSKA (reference sequence). The CDR3 nucleotides are TGCAGTGTTAGAGGGGCAGCGGGCAATGAGCAGTTCTTA. It specifies CSVRGAAGNEQFL.

About this clonotype itself: An end of the junction does not agree with germline; a read error may underlie this. The V call is TRBV11-3, the J call TRBJ1-1; D is ambiguous. This CDR3 region has 14 residues. Germline V gene lookup returns CDR1 SGHNT and CDR2 YENEEA. The DNA of the CDR3 is TGTGTCAGCAGCTCGCACGGACGGCAGACTGGAGCTCTCTTT. It translates to CVSSSHGRQTGALF. The whole variable domain, filled in from reference TRBV11-3 and TRBJ1-1, reads EAGVVQSPRYKIIEKKQPVAFWCNPISGHNTLYWYLQNLGQGPELLIRYENEEAVDDSQLPKDRFSAERLKGVDSTLKIQPAELGDSAVYLCVSSSHGRQTGALFGQGTRLTVV.

This clonotype was detected a few times. The CDR3 ends on some other residue instead of the conserved phenylalanine or tryptophan, so this is likely a read error. The limits of the CDR3 on the DNA are not certain, so only TCRdb's listed CDR3 is given. This CDR3 is CSASPRGQGYYEQYL. The V call is TRBV20-1, the J call TRBJ2-7; the table calls TRBD1, which could not be checked here. Counting both end residues, the CDR3 totals 15 amino acids. Germline CDR1 reads DFQATT; CDR2 reads SNEGSKA (reference sequence).

This clonotype has only a few counts. The chain recombines TRBV28 with TRBJ2-5; TRBD2 agrees at 12 bases. The CDR3 contains 17 residues. Losses at the gene ends were 4 bases for V and 5 bases for J; bases not matched to a gene: 11. Germline V gene data show CDR1 as MDHEN and CDR2 as SYDVKM. CDR3 DNA sequence: TGTGCCAGCAGTTCCTCTTCCTCTAGCGGGGGGGCCGAGACCCAGTACTTC. Amino acids: CASSSSSSSGGAETQYF.